Each of the 13 T cell receptor beta chains below was sequenced from the same sample in a study of cytomegalovirus exposure and HLA in healthy donors. Researchers ran the PCR with 60 Vbeta and 13 Jbeta primers. The table came from immunoSEQ multiplex PCR; TCRdb's copy has only in-frame clones and leaves some out. Reported are roughly 220,000 clones; the ten largest clones contain 0.9% to 1.4%. Sequences were obtained from PBMCs. These receptors originate from a girl aged 2-10 years in good health and CMV-seropositive.

The chain has TRBV30 and TRBJ2-3; possible D gene TRBD2, 6 bases. Germline lookup yields CDR1 GTSNPN and CDR2 SVGIG (reference sequence). The CDR3 is 17 residues long. The V gene lost 0 bases and the J gene lost 2 bases, with 18 bases spanning the gap. The CDR3 here is CAWSVLGGKTLTDTQYF. The DNA of the CDR3 is TGTGCCTGGAGTGTACTTGGAGGGAAAACTCTCACAGATACGCAGTATTTT.

V gene TRBV7-2 combines with J gene TRBJ2-1, with 12 bases identical to TRBD2. The trim removed 5 bases at V and 2 bases at J, leaving 7 bases unmatched. The germline gives CDR1 SGHTA, CDR2 FQGNSA. CDR3 length: 17 residues. The CDR3 DNA reads as TGTGCCAGCAGCCCATCCCTAGCGGGAGGGGCCTACAATGAGCAGTTCTTC. Its protein product is CASSPSLAGGAYNEQFF.

The rearrangement links TRBV19 to TRBJ2-4; D is possibly TRBD2 (6 bases). Germline loops: CDR1 LNHDA, CDR2 SQIVND (reference sequence). The CDR3 runs 16 residues. V lost 3 bases and J lost 3, with 15 bases in between. In DNA, the CDR3 is TGTGCCAGTAGTATTGATGGGGGGATAGTCAAAAACATTCAGTACTTC. This gives the protein CASSIDGGIVKNIQYF.

This chain's CDR3 is CASSQVPPGGESSYGYTF. In nucleotides, the CDR3 is TGCGCCAGCAGCCAAGTACCCCCGGGAGGAGAGTCAAGCTATGGCTACACCTTC. The chain combines TRBV4-1 with TRBJ1-2; the D is unclear. Looked up from germline, CDR1 is MGHRA and CDR2 is YSYEKL. The CDR3 spans 18 residues. The V end was cut by 1 base, the J end by 4 bases, with 22 bases between.

The chain uses TRBV7-6 and TRBJ1-3, with 7 bases aligning to TRBD1. V was pared by 1 base and J by 8 bases, with 11 bases of the junction left unmatched. CDR3 length: 16 amino acids. Per the germline V gene, CDR1 is SGHVS and CDR2 is FNYEAQ. The CDR3 here is CASSLDRQGVVDTIYF. In DNA, the CDR3 is TGTGCCAGCAGCTTAGATCGACAGGGAGTAGTAGACACCATATATTTT.

The chain joins TRBV4-2 to TRBJ1-2; 8 nucleotides match TRBD1. Germline CDR1 reads LGHNA; CDR2 reads YNFKEQ. CDR3 size: 16 residues. J lost 4 bases, V lost 0 bases, and 7 bases had no gene match. The CDR3, as DNA: TGTGCCAGCAGCCAAGATATTGCGCAGGGGGCCTATGGCTACACCTTC. Its protein is CASSQDIAQGAYGYTF.

The chain employs TRBV28 and TRBJ1-2; maybe TRBD1 (6 bases). The CDR3 runs 12 residues. Germline values: CDR1 MDHEN, CDR2 SYDVKM. Trimming left V 6 bases short and J 4 bases short, with 9 bases between. The CDR3 loop is CASSGTLYGYTF. Here the CDR3 DNA reads TGTGCCAGCAGCGGGACACTCTATGGCTACACCTTC.

V gene TRBV25-1 combines with J gene TRBJ1-2; 7 nucleotides agree with TRBD1. The junction had 6 bases not matched to a gene; V was cut back by 5 bases and J by 0 bases. In germline, CDR1 is MGHDK, CDR2 SYGVNS. The length of the CDR3 is 15 residues. CDR3 sequence (DNA): TGTGCCAGCAGTTTTACGGGACAGACTAACTATGGCTACACCTTC. Amino acids: CASSFTGQTNYGYTF.

The chain uses TRBV7-3 and TRBJ1-1, with 7 nucleotides matching TRBD1. Germline assignment: CDR1 SGHTA and CDR2 FQGTGA. Trimming removed 2 bases from V and 5 bases from J; junction bases left unmatched: 2. The CDR3 loop spans 13 amino acids. The CDR3 DNA follows: TGTGCCAGCAGCTTAGACAGGGATACTGAAGCTTTCTTT. This translates into CASSLDRDTEAFF.

The V call is TRBV28, the J call TRBJ2-3; D not certain. This CDR3 is built from 15 residues. The germline CDR1 and CDR2 sequences are MDHEN and SYDVKM. Trimming removed 3 bases at V and 1 base at J, with 11 bases between. The CDR3 DNA follows: TGTGCCAGCAGTTTCCCTTCTGTTGGCACAGATACGCAGTATTTT. Protein: CASSFPSVGTDTQYF.

The chain couples TRBV27 to TRBJ2-2; D remains ambiguous. This CDR3 contains 17 residues. V was trimmed by 6 bases and J by 1 base, leaving 18 bases between them. Per the germline V gene, CDR1 is MNHEY and CDR2 is SMNVEV (reference sequence). The CDR3 reads CASSPQKKTRNTGELFF. CDR3 nucleotides: TGTGCCAGCAGCCCACAGAAAAAAACAAGGAACACCGGGGAGCTGTTTTTT.

V and J are TRBV19 and TRBJ2-7, with 8 bases that match TRBD1. Per germline, CDR1 LNHDA and CDR2 SQIVND (reference sequence). V lost 6 bases, J lost 0 bases, and 7 bases stayed unmatched. The CDR3 sequence is 15 residues long. The CDR3 loop reads CASSETGGGSYEQYF. CDR3 DNA sequence: TGTGCCAGTAGCGAAACAGGGGGTGGCTCCTACGAGCAGTACTTC.

This chain uses TRBV27 with TRBJ2-7, with a possible D match to TRBD2 (6 bases). Per the germline V gene, CDR1 is MNHEY and CDR2 is SMNVEV (reference sequence). The CDR3 has 15 amino acids. Trimming stripped 3 bases from V and 2 bases from J, with 14 bases between. Here the CDR3 reads CASSFKVGGAYEQYF. The CDR3 coding sequence is TGTGCCAGCAGTTTTAAGGTAGGAGGGGCCTACGAGCAGTACTTC.